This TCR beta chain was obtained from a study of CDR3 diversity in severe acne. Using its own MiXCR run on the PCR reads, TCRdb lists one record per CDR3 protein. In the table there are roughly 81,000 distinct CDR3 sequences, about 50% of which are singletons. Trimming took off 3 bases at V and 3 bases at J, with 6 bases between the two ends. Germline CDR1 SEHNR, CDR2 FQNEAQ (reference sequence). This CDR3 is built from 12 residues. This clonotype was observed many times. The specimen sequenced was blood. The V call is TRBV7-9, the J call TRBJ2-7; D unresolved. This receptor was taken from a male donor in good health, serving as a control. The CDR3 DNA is TGTGCCAGCAGCTTTAGGGACTACGAGCAGTACTTC. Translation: CASSFRDYEQYF. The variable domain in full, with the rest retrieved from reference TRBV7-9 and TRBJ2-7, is DTGVSQNPRHKITKRGQNVTFRCDPISEHNRLYWYRQTLGQGPEFLTYFQNEAQLEKSRLLSDRFSAERPKGSFSTLEIQRTEQGDSAMYLCASSFRDYEQYFGPGTRLTVT.